The 30 T cell receptor beta chains presented below share a single source sample, sequenced in a study of blood T cells in healthy people across ages. Alongside a J-beta primer mix, a sample-barcoded 5' primer served in a second PCR lasting 7 to 11 cycles. TCRdb re-analysed the 5' RACE reads in MiXCR, keeping a single row per CDR3 protein. The top ten hold 3% to 4.5% of the sample, which has 550,000 to 750,000 distinct CDR3 sequences, under 25% seen once. Sequencing was carried out using blood. Receptor source: a man between 65 and 79 years old in good health.

This chain joins TRBV25-1 and TRBJ2-7, with TRBD2 matching 9 bases. Gene TRBJ2-1 matches the end of the DNA better, so the J call may be wrong. CDR3 length: 16 amino acids. Germline V gene data show CDR1 as MGHDK and CDR2 as SYGVNS. The CDR3 DNA reads as TGTGCCAGCAGTACCCGGGGGGTATTAGCGGGAGCTGAGCAGTTCTTC. Residues: CASSTRGVLAGAEQFF.

This chain uses TRBV5-1 with TRBJ2-5, with 9 bases identical to TRBD2. CDR3 length: 17 amino acids. In germline, CDR1 is SGHRS, CDR2 YFSETQ. With V trimmed by 3 bases and J by 0 bases, 9 bases remained unmatched. The CDR3 is CASSWGPSGKDQETQYF. The CDR3, as DNA: TGCGCCAGCAGCTGGGGGCCTAGCGGGAAGGACCAAGAGACCCAGTACTTC.

This clonotype was observed a handful of times. This chain uses TRBV4-1 with TRBJ2-2; 7 bases line up with TRBD1. The V and J ends lost 2 bases and 4 bases, in that order; junction bases with no gene match: 10. This CDR3 has 17 amino acids. Germline-derived CDR1 and CDR2 are MGHRA and YSYEKL. In DNA form, the CDR3 reads TGCGCCAGCAGCCAACTCTTGGACAGGTTTGGCACCGGGGAGCTGTTTTTT. It translates to CASSQLLDRFGTGELFF.

This clonotype was observed a few times. The chain has TRBV20-1 and TRBJ2-2; D may be TRBD1 (5 bases). The CDR3 is 15 amino acids. Looked up from germline, CDR1 is DFQATT and CDR2 is SNEGSKA (reference sequence). Trimming removed 2 bases at V and 1 base at J, with 11 bases between. The CDR3 DNA sequence: TGCAGTGCTAGATGGGTGGACATGAACACCGGGGAGCTGTTTTTT. Its translation is CSARWVDMNTGELFF.

The CDR3 DNA reads TGTGCCAGCAGTCGCTCCGGGACAGGGGCATATTTTGGCAATGAGCAGTTCTTC. This encodes CASSRSGTGAYFGNEQFF. This chain links TRBV6-1 with TRBJ2-1, with 10 bases that match TRBD1. CDR1 is MNHNS, CDR2 SASEGT, per germline. The CDR3 length is 18 residues. The J segment lost 6 bases and the V segment lost 5 bases, leaving 16 bases of the junction unmatched.

This clonotype was counted only a few times. The chain recombines TRBV5-1 with TRBJ2-3; D is possibly TRBD2 (5 bases). Germline V lookup: CDR1 SGHRS, CDR2 YFSETQ. This CDR3 contains 17 residues. V was shortened by 4 bases and J by 2 bases, with 20 bases between the two germline ends. In nucleotides, the CDR3 is TGCGCCAGCAGCCCTGGAGAGGTAGCGATGCACACAGATACGCAGTATTTT. It yields the protein CASSPGEVAMHTDTQYF.

This clonotype showed up just a few times. The J gene is TRBJ1-3, the V gene TRBV14; 7 bases fit TRBD1. Trimming cost V 0 bases and J 0 bases; bases outside gene matches: 8. The CDR3 has 18 residues. Germline assignment: CDR1 SGHDN and CDR2 FVKESK. CDR3 region: CASSQETTGANSGNTIYF. CDR3 DNA sequence: TGTGCCAGCAGCCAAGAGACAACAGGGGCGAACTCTGGAAACACCATATATTTT.

This clonotype was counted a few times. The chain recombines TRBV12-3 or TRBV12-4 with TRBJ1-1; D unclear. V was trimmed by 7 bases and J by 1 base, leaving 10 bases between them. CDR3 size: 13 residues. CDR3 sequence reads: CASTLGSNTEAFF. In nucleotides, the CDR3 is TGTGCCAGCACCCTGGGGTCGAACACTGAAGCTTTCTTT.

The chain couples TRBV6-5 to TRBJ2-5, with a weak D call TRBD1 (6 bases). The V end lost 0 bases, the J end lost 3 bases, and 20 bases lay between the germline ends. CDR3 length: 18 amino acids. Germline lookup yields CDR1 MNHEY and CDR2 SVGAGI. The CDR3 region has the DNA TGTGCCAGCAGTTACTCGGGGGCAGGGGAAAGGGGCAAAGAGACCCAGTACTTC. Encoded protein: CASSYSGAGERGKETQYF.

In this sample, this clonotype turned up many times. This chain connects TRBV13 to TRBJ2-5, with 9 bases lining up with TRBD2. The CDR3 has 17 amino acids. The junction had 5 bases not matched to a gene; V was cut back by 0 bases and J by 0 bases. The germline V gene has CDR1 PRHDT and CDR2 FYEKMQ (reference sequence). The CDR3 DNA reads TGTGCCAGCAGCTTAGGCGTATCTAGCGGGAACCAAGAGACCCAGTACTTC. This encodes CASSLGVSSGNQETQYF.

This chain joins TRBV3-1 and TRBJ1-6, with no clear D. This CDR3 contains 14 residues. Looked up from germline, CDR1 is LGHDT and CDR2 is YNNKEL (reference sequence). Trimming left V 2 bases short and J 9 bases short, with 11 bases between. The CDR3 nucleotides read TGTGCCAGCAGCCAACCCGGGCGGGCTTCACCCCTCCACTTT. Its translation: CASSQPGRASPLHF.

The chain employs TRBV5-1 and TRBJ1-3, with D uncertain. V dropped 4 bases and J dropped 0 bases, with 11 bases sitting between them. This CDR3 is built from 15 residues. Looked up from germline, CDR1 is SGHRS and CDR2 is YFSETQ. The CDR3 spells CASSTDRPSGNTIYF. CDR3 DNA: TGCGCCAGCAGCACGGACCGACCCTCTGGAAACACCATATATTTT.

A few counts support this clonotype. V and J are TRBV5-1 and TRBJ2-2; unclear D gene. CDR1 and CDR2 (germline): SGHRS, YFSETQ. V was trimmed by 6 bases and J by 5 bases, leaving 8 bases between them. This CDR3 comprises 12 residues. The CDR3 coding sequence is TGCGCCAGCACCCCCGGGACCGGGGAGCTGTTTTTT. Its translation is CASTPGTGELFF.

V and J are TRBV27 and TRBJ2-5; 9 bases fit TRBD1. TRBJ2-7 matches the DNA end more closely, so the J call is doubtful. The germline gives CDR1 MNHEY, CDR2 SMNVEV (reference sequence). This CDR3 is built from 16 residues. The chain's CDR3 is CASSSDRGRMAYEQYF. The CDR3 DNA sequence: TGTGCCAGCAGTTCGGACAGGGGCCGTATGGCTTACGAGCAGTACTTC.

The chain recombines TRBV20-1 with TRBJ2-1; no definite D call. Trimming took 3 bases from V and 0 from J, leaving 9 bases between them. CDR3 size: 14 residues. CDR1 is DFQATT, CDR2 SNEGSKA, per germline (reference sequence). The CDR3 sequence: CSARGRNSYNEQFF. The CDR3 region has the DNA TGCAGTGCTAGGGGCAGGAACTCCTACAATGAGCAGTTCTTC.

The chain joins TRBV29-1 to TRBJ1-1; 8 nucleotides match TRBD1. The V segment lost 7 bases and the J segment 6 bases; nucleotides outside the gene matches: 10. Per the germline V gene, CDR1 is SQVTM and CDR2 is ANQGSEA. The CDR3 covers 13 residues. This CDR3 reads CSGRQGNYAEAFF. DNA for the CDR3: TGCAGCGGACGACAGGGGAACTATGCTGAAGCTTTCTTT.

This clonotype was seen only a few times. This chain links TRBV7-2 with TRBJ2-5; D remains ambiguous. The ends were cut back, 3 bases at V and 1 base at J, with 6 bases in the middle. The germline CDR1 and CDR2 sequences are SGHTA and FQGNSA. The CDR3 is 13 amino acids. The DNA of the CDR3 is TGTGCCAGCAGCTTGAACATCCAAGAGACCCAGTACTTC. Protein product: CASSLNIQETQYF.

With regard to this clonotype: A junction boundary mismatches the germline segment, possibly from a read error. V gene TRBV12-3 or TRBV12-4 combines with J gene TRBJ2-5; TRBD2 agrees at 10 bases. This CDR3 is 17 amino acids long. CDR3 protein: CASSLGDSGRTQVTQYF. The CDR3, as DNA: TGTGCCAGCAGTTTAGGCGATAGCGGGAGGACCCAAGTGACCCAGTACTTC.

Comments on this clonotype: This may be a read error: a much more frequent sequence differs by one nucleotide. This chain connects TRBV7-2 to TRBJ2-5; 10 positions agree with TRBD2. The last part of the DNA fits TRBJ2-7 better; the J call may be wrong. The CDR3 has 15 amino acids. Germline V gives CDR1 SGHTA, CDR2 FQGNSA. The CDR3 reads CASSTRTSGSYEQYF. CDR3 in DNA: TGTGCCAGCAGCACCCGGACTAGCGGCTCCTACGAGCAGTACTTC.

The J gene is TRBJ1-3, the V gene TRBV29-1; perhaps TRBD1 as D (5 bases). Germline V gene lookup returns CDR1 SQVTM and CDR2 ANQGSEA. V was trimmed by 6 bases and J by 6 bases, leaving 15 bases between them. CDR3 length: 13 residues. CDR3 residues: CSVPGLGVNTIYF. In DNA, the CDR3 is TGCAGCGTCCCGGGCCTGGGGGTAAACACCATATATTTT.

The CDR3 region has the DNA TGTGCCTGGAGTAGTCAGGGGAACACTGAAGCTTTCTTT. Translating gives CAWSSQGNTEAFF. This chain connects TRBV30 to TRBJ1-1; D perhaps matches TRBD1 (5 bases). The CDR3 runs 13 residues. V was trimmed by 2 bases and J by 1 base, leaving 8 bases between them. Germline V CDR1 and CDR2: GTSNPN, SVGIG (reference sequence).

There are a few counts of this clonotype. The rearrangement links TRBV25-1 to TRBJ2-7; weak D call: TRBD2 (7 bases). The CDR3 runs to 15 residues. Trimming shortened V by 2 bases and J by 7 bases, and 18 bases separated the two germline ends. Germline CDR1 reads MGHDK; CDR2 reads SYGVNS. CDR3 loop: CASSEGGGGSGEQYF. CDR3 DNA: TGTGCCAGCAGTGAAGGCGGCGGGGGCTCTGGAGAGCAGTACTTC.

The CDR3 reads CSVLGGVDEQFF. The CDR3 DNA reads TGCAGCGTTCTCGGGGGGGTCGATGAGCAGTTCTTC. This chain links TRBV29-1 with TRBJ2-1; 8 bases line up with TRBD2. V gave up 5 bases and J gave up 8 bases; unmatched junction bases: 5. CDR1 and CDR2 from the germline V gene are SQVTM and ANQGSEA. This CDR3 comprises 12 residues.

This clonotype came up a few times. The chain employs TRBV4-1 and TRBJ2-1; D unresolved. From germline, CDR1 is MGHRA and CDR2 YSYEKL. The CDR3 sequence is 14 residues long. Trimming removed 1 base at V and 12 bases at J, with 16 bases between. The CDR3 is CASSQVDQTTWQFF. CDR3 nucleotides: TGCGCCAGCAGCCAAGTGGACCAAACTACGTGGCAGTTCTTC.

In nucleotides, the CDR3 is TGTGCCAGCAGCGAACAGGGGACGACTGAAGCTTTCTTT. Translated, it gives CASSEQGTTEAFF. The chain couples TRBV6-5 to TRBJ1-1, with TRBD1 matching 7 bases. CDR1 MNHEY and CDR2 SVGAGI come from the germline V gene. V was pared by 6 bases and J by 5 bases, with 6 bases of the junction left unmatched. The length of the CDR3 is 13 residues.

Note on this clonotype: Given a much more abundant clone one base away, this may be a read error. The rearrangement joins TRBV14 to TRBJ1-5; D might be TRBD1 (6 bases). Trimming pared 2 bases from V and 3 bases from J, leaving 8 bases between. Germline values: CDR1 SGHDN, CDR2 FVKESK. This CDR3 has 14 amino acids. In nucleotides, the CDR3 is TGTGCCAGCAGCCAAACAGGGAACAATCAGCCCCAGCATTTT. Its translation: CASSQTGNNQPQHF. Drawing the rest from reference TRBV14 and TRBJ1-5, the complete variable domain is EAGVTQFPSHSVIEKGQTVTLRCDPISGHDNLYWYRRVMGKEIKFLLHFVKESKQDESGMPNNRFLAERTGGTYSTLKVQPAELEDSGVYFCASSQTGNNQPQHFGDGTRLSIL.

The gene calls are TRBV20-1 and TRBJ2-5; possibly TRBD1 for D (5 bases). The CDR3 sequence is 13 residues long. Trimming removed 6 bases at V and 5 bases at J, with 16 bases between. The germline V gene encodes CDR1 DFQATT and CDR2 SNEGSKA (reference sequence). CDR3 residues: CSAPATGPETQYF. The CDR3 nucleotides are TGCAGTGCCCCAGCTACAGGTCCGGAGACCCAGTACTTC.

J is TRBJ2-7 and V is TRBV20-1; D possibly corresponds to TRBD2 (6 bases). The V end was cut by 4 bases, the J end by 4 bases, with 26 bases between. CDR3 length: 17 amino acids. Germline V CDR1 and CDR2: DFQATT, SNEGSKA (reference sequence). The CDR3 DNA sequence: TGCAGTGCTAACCCTTGGGACTCCGCCGTAGGGATATACGAGCAGTACTTC. This sequence encodes CSANPWDSAVGIYEQYF.

This clonotype was seen a handful of times. For the CDR3, the DNA is TGCAGTGCTGCCTTGGGGGGTTCTAGCGGGAGGAACACCGGGGAGCTGTTTTTT. Protein sequence: CSAALGGSSGRNTGELFF. The chain links TRBV20-1 to TRBJ2-2; 10 bases agree with TRBD2. Germline V gives CDR1 DFQATT, CDR2 SNEGSKA (reference sequence). The CDR3 sequence is 18 residues long. V dropped 5 bases and J dropped 1; count of bases not matched to a gene: 13.

The sample holds many counts of this clonotype. Written as DNA, the CDR3 is TGTGCCAGCAGTTACCCCGGGAGGGGTACAGATACGCAGTATTTT. It yields the protein CASSYPGRGTDTQYF. The gene calls are TRBV6-6 and TRBJ2-3, with TRBD2 matching 8 bases. CDR1 is MNHNY, CDR2 SVGAGI, per germline (reference sequence). The CDR3 has 15 residues. The V gene end was trimmed by 2 bases and the J gene end by 3 bases; junction bases not matched to a gene: 4.